This T cell receptor (beta chain) appears in the sequencing data of a study of blood T cell repertoires in COVID-19. As for the study in general: There were acute and convalescent COVID-19 samples, and they came from the United States, Italy and Spain.

TCRdb keeps only in-frame clones here, not all; method: immunoSEQ multiplex PCR. The sample has about 98,000 clones; 70% to 90% are singletons. The CDR3 contains 13 residues. Trimming removed 3 bases at V and 4 bases at J, with 9 bases between. The TCR was taken from a man aged 65-85 years with acute or convalescent COVID-19. The V and J genes are TRBV12-3 or TRBV12-4 and TRBJ1-2; D remains unclear. The sequenced sample consisted of peripheral blood. CDR3 nucleotides: TGTGCCAGCAGTTTTGGGGAGGGCTATGGCTACACCTTC. It yields the protein CASSFGEGYGYTF.